One sample yielded the 24 T cell receptor beta chains listed below, sequenced in a study of control samples from healthy donors and cancer patients. Data came from immunoSEQ multiplex PCR; TCRdb stores just in-frame clones and leaves some out. This sample carries 60,000 or so clones, about 96% of them seen once, and the ten largest clones take about 1%. The sequencing sample was made of blood. The receptor set was obtained from a woman between 18 and 29 years old in good health.

This clone was counted a single time. The chain carries TRBV5-1 and TRBJ1-3; tentatively, D is TRBD1 (6 bases). The CDR3 is 15 amino acids. The V gene's germline CDR1 is SGHRS and CDR2 YFSETQ. V shed 1 base and J shed 0 bases, with 8 bases lying between them. In nucleotides, the CDR3 is TGCGCCAGCAGCTTGTCAGGGGACTCTGGAAACACCATATATTTT. Protein: CASSLSGDSGNTIYF. Full variable domain (outside the CDR3, taken from reference TRBV5-1 and TRBJ1-3): KAGVTQTPRYLIKTRGQQVTLSCSPISGHRSVSWYQQTPGQGLQFLFEYFSETQRNKGNFPGRFSGRQFSNSRSEMNVSTLELGDSALYLCASSLSGDSGNTIYFGEGSWLTVV.

This chain uses TRBV7-9 with TRBJ2-7; D gene uncertain. Trimming took off 1 base at V and 7 bases at J, with 8 bases between the two ends. CDR3 length: 12 residues. Germline loops: CDR1 SEHNR, CDR2 FQNEAQ (reference sequence). The CDR3 region has the DNA TGTGCCAGCAGCTTAGGTTCTAGGGAGCAGTACTTC. The encoded protein is CASSLGSREQYF.

The chain combines TRBV19 with TRBJ1-6; the match to TRBD1 covers 10 bases. Germline-derived CDR1 and CDR2 are LNHDA and SQIVND (reference sequence). The CDR3 loop spans 13 amino acids. Trimming cost V 10 bases and J 9 bases; bases outside gene matches: 6. The CDR3 DNA sequence: TGTGCCACCGGACAGGGGGTAACTTCACCCCTCCACTTT. Its protein product is CATGQGVTSPLHF.

The chain recombines TRBV14 with TRBJ2-3; weak D call: TRBD1 (6 bases). This CDR3 is 15 amino acids long. V dropped 1 base and J dropped 2 bases, with 10 bases sitting between them. CDR1 is SGHDN, CDR2 FVKESK, per germline. CDR3 sequence: CASSQVGADTDTQYF. The DNA of the CDR3 is TGTGCCAGCAGCCAAGTGGGGGCCGACACAGATACGCAGTATTTT.

This chain links TRBV19 with TRBJ1-6, with 8 bases identical to TRBD1. The CDR3 sequence is 15 residues long. Germline CDR1 reads LNHDA; CDR2 reads SQIVND (reference sequence). After removal of 3 bases from V and 8 bases from J, the junction contained 6 bases not matched to a gene. CDR3 DNA sequence: TGTGCCAGTAGTATTCGGACAGGGATGGATTCACCCCTCCACTTT. It yields the protein CASSIRTGMDSPLHF.

The chain carries TRBV4-1 and TRBJ1-1, with D possibly TRBD1 on 5 matching bases. CDR1 is MGHRA, CDR2 YSYEKL, per germline. V was cut by 4 bases and J by 3 bases, with 12 bases left in between. The CDR3 runs to 14 residues. CDR3 bases: TGCGCCAGCAGCCCAGGGATAGGTCACACTGAAGCTTTCTTT. Translating it yields CASSPGIGHTEAFF.

The V and J genes are TRBV27 and TRBJ2-1; perhaps TRBD2 as D (5 bases). This CDR3 contains 11 residues. CDR1 and CDR2 (germline): MNHEY, SMNVEV (reference sequence). Trimming left V 10 bases short and J 11 bases short, with 15 bases between. The CDR3: CATLGVEKQFF. CDR3 in DNA: TGTGCCACCCTGGGAGTTGAGAAGCAGTTCTTC.

The chain is built from TRBV2 and TRBJ2-2, with 7 bases matching TRBD1. Germline-derived CDR1 and CDR2 are SNHLY and FYNNEI. The CDR3 contains 15 residues. V gave up 3 bases and J gave up 7 bases; unmatched junction bases: 8. CDR3 loop: CASSEAQGMGGELFF. The CDR3 DNA reads as TGTGCCAGCAGTGAGGCACAGGGGATGGGCGGGGAGCTGTTTTTT.

The chain carries TRBV6-4 and TRBJ1-1; a possible D gene is TRBD1 (5 bases). Trimming shortened V by 7 bases and J by 1 base, and 10 bases separated the two germline ends. The length of the CDR3 is 13 residues. CDR1 MRHNA and CDR2 SNTAGT come from the germline V gene. CDR3 residues: CASKQQENTEAFF. The CDR3 DNA reads as TGTGCCAGCAAACAACAGGAGAACACTGAAGCTTTCTTT.

V gene TRBV6-5 combines with J gene TRBJ1-1; D perhaps matches TRBD1 (6 bases). Germline-derived CDR1 and CDR2 are MNHEY and SVGAGI. V dropped 2 bases and J dropped 11 bases, with 15 bases sitting between them. This CDR3 is 13 amino acids long. The CDR3 coding sequence is TGTGCCAGCAGTTACGGGCAGGGGAATTTGGCTTTCTTT. It yields the protein CASSYGQGNLAFF.

This chain links TRBV2 with TRBJ2-3; 10 bases are shared with TRBD1. V trimming: 6 bases; J trimming: 2 bases; junction bases outside the gene matches: 5. The CDR3 is 15 amino acids. Germline CDR1 and CDR2: SNHLY and FYNNEI. CDR3 region: CASRRQGAPTDTQYF. CDR3 DNA sequence: TGTGCCAGCAGACGACAGGGGGCCCCCACAGATACGCAGTATTTT.

This clone occurred a few times. The V and J genes are TRBV6-4 and TRBJ1-1; D uncertain. The germline V gene has CDR1 MRHNA and CDR2 SNTAGT. The CDR3 is 13 residues long. Trimming stripped 0 bases from V and 1 base from J, with 3 bases between. The CDR3 DNA sequence: TGTGCCAGCAGTGACTCGGGGAACACTGAAGCTTTCTTT. Translation gives CASSDSGNTEAFF.

The gene calls are TRBV19 and TRBJ2-4, with TRBD2 as a possible D gene (5 bases). Trimming stripped 1 base from V and 6 bases from J, with 10 bases between. The CDR3 consists of 14 residues. Germline V gene lookup returns CDR1 LNHDA and CDR2 SQIVND (reference sequence). CDR3 nucleotides: TGTGCCAGTAGTATAGCCGGTGGGAGAAACATTCAGTACTTC. Translation: CASSIAGGRNIQYF.

The chain links TRBV3-1 (or the pseudogene TRBV3-2) to TRBJ1-2, with 9 nucleotides matching TRBD1. CDR1 LGHDT and CDR2 YNNKEL come from the germline V gene (reference sequence). There are 18 residues in the CDR3. The V and J ends lost 1 base and 4 bases, in that order; junction bases with no gene match: 13. CDR3 loop: CASSQGPPPGQGVYGYTF. The CDR3, as DNA: TGTGCCAGCAGCCAAGGTCCCCCACCGGGACAGGGAGTCTATGGCTACACCTTC.

The V call is TRBV25-1, the J call TRBJ2-5; possibly TRBD1 for D (5 bases). V was trimmed by 8 bases and J by 0 bases, leaving 16 bases between them. The CDR3 has 15 amino acids. Germline V gene sequence: CDR1 MGHDK, CDR2 SYGVNS. The CDR3 loop reads CASSTTTEYQETQYF. The CDR3 DNA follows: TGTGCCAGCTCTACGACGACAGAATACCAAGAGACCCAGTACTTC. The full variable domain, completed using reference TRBV25-1 and TRBJ2-5, is EADIYQTPRYLVIGTGKKITLECSQTMGHDKMYWYQQDPGMELHLIHYSYGVNSTEKGDLSSESTVSRIRTEHFPLTLESARPSHTSQYLCASSTTTEYQETQYFGPGTRLLVL.

DNA for the CDR3: TGTGCCAGCAGTCCCGATTCGGAGGCTTTCTTT. This codes for CASSPDSEAFF. V gene TRBV12-3 or TRBV12-4 combines with J gene TRBJ1-1, with no clear D. V lost 5 bases and J lost 11, with 12 bases in between. This CDR3 is 11 amino acids long.

This chain joins TRBV5-4 and TRBJ1-4; a possible D gene is TRBD1 (5 bases). Germline V CDR1 and CDR2: SGHNT, YYREEE (reference sequence). The CDR3 loop spans 13 amino acids. V lost 0 bases, J lost 8 bases, and 8 bases lay in between. In DNA, the CDR3 is TGTGCCAGCAGCTTGGTGGGGGACGAAAAACTGTTTTTT. This codes for CASSLVGDEKLFF.

Here the CDR3 reads CASSLRDRDNGYTF. The CDR3 DNA follows: TGTGCCAGCAGCTTAAGGGACAGGGATAATGGCTACACCTTC. The chain links TRBV7-8 to TRBJ1-2; 9 positions agree with TRBD1. Germline lookup yields CDR1 SGHVS and CDR2 FQNEAQ. V shed 2 bases, J shed 6 bases, and the junction held 4 bases outside the gene matches. The CDR3 spans 14 residues.

The gene calls are TRBV6-2 or TRBV6-3 and TRBJ2-5; D gene ambiguous. The CDR3 has 13 amino acids. V was clipped by 5 bases and J by 5 bases, with 12 bases between them. The germline V gene has CDR1 MNHEY and CDR2 SVGEGT. The CDR3 loop is CASSHGSRETQYF. The CDR3 DNA reads as TGTGCCAGCAGTCATGGATCGAGGGAGACCCAGTACTTC.

The genes are TRBV29-1 and TRBJ2-1; 14 positions agree with TRBD2. CDR1 and CDR2 from the germline V gene are SQVTM and ANQGSEA. The V segment lost 4 bases and the J segment 0 bases; nucleotides outside the gene matches: 5. The CDR3 totals 17 residues. CDR3 protein: CSVVLGLAGVSYNEQFF. The CDR3 DNA is TGCAGCGTTGTTCTGGGACTAGCGGGGGTCTCCTACAATGAGCAGTTCTTC.

The V gene is TRBV9, the J gene TRBJ1-6; 9 bases align to TRBD1. V lost 4 bases to trimming and J lost 7 bases; unmatched junction nucleotides: 6. The CDR3 length is 15 residues. Germline V lookup: CDR1 SGDLS, CDR2 YYNGEE. CDR3 nucleotides: TGTGCCAGCAGCAGCCGGACAGGGGCGAATTCACCCCTCCACTTT. This translates into CASSSRTGANSPLHF.

This chain links TRBV6-6 with TRBJ1-3; D is undetermined. CDR3 length equals 11 residues. With 7 bases removed from V and 4 bases from J, the gap between germline ends came to 5 bases. Germline V CDR1 and CDR2: MNHNY, SVGAGI (reference sequence). CDR3 loop: CASTQGNTIYF. CDR3 sequence (DNA): TGTGCCAGCACCCAGGGAAACACCATATATTTT.

V and J are TRBV27 and TRBJ2-1; 7 bases fit TRBD2. Looked up from germline, CDR1 is MNHEY and CDR2 is SMNVEV (reference sequence). V was pared by 2 bases and J by 3 bases, with 1 base of the junction left unmatched. The CDR3 is made up of 14 amino acids. The CDR3 bases are TGTGCCAGCAGTTTAGCGGGGGACTACAATGAGCAGTTCTTC. It translates to CASSLAGDYNEQFF.

The table lists this clone with a count of one. The genes are TRBV5-1 and TRBJ2-7; D might be TRBD2 (6 bases). V shed 0 bases and J shed 0 bases, with 10 bases lying between them. The germline CDR1 and CDR2 sequences are SGHRS and YFSETQ. CDR3 length: 15 amino acids. CDR3 sequence: CASSLVWDSSYEQYF. The CDR3 nucleotides are TGCGCCAGCAGCTTGGTCTGGGACTCCTCCTACGAGCAGTACTTC. Looking up the rest from reference TRBV5-1 and TRBJ2-7 gives the full variable domain: KAGVTQTPRYLIKTRGQQVTLSCSPISGHRSVSWYQQTPGQGLQFLFEYFSETQRNKGNFPGRFSGRQFSNSRSEMNVSTLELGDSALYLCASSLVWDSSYEQYFGPGTRLTVT.